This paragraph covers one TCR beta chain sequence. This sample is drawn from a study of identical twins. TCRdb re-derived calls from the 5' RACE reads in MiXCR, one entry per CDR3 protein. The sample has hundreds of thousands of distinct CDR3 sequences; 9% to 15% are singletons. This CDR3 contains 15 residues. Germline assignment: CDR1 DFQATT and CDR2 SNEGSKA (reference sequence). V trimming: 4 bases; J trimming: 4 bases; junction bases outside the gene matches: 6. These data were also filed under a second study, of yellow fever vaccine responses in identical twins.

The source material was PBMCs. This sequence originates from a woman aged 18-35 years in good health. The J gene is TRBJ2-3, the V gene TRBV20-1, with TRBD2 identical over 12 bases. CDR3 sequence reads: CSANPTSGRSDTQYF. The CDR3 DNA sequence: TGCAGTGCTAATCCGACTAGCGGGAGATCAGATACGCAGTATTTT.